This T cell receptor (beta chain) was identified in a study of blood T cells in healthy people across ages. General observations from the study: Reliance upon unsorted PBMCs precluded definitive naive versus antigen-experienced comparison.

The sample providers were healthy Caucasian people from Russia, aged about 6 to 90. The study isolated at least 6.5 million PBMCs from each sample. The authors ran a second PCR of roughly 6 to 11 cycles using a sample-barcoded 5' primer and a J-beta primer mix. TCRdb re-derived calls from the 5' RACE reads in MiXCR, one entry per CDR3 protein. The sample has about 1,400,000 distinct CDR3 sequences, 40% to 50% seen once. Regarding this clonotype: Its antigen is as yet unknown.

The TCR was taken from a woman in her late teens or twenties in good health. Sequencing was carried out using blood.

CDR3 in amino acids: CSATGPKGTDTQYF. CDR3 nucleotide sequence: TGCAGTGCTACGGGGCCTAAGGGCACAGATACGCAGTATTTT. This chain connects TRBV20-1 to TRBJ2-3, with D perhaps TRBD1 or TRBD2 (5 bases each). V lost 4 bases to trimming and J lost 1 base, with 12 bases between them. The CDR3 has 14 amino acids. Germline CDR1 and CDR2: DFQATT and SNEGSKA (reference sequence).